Here is one T cell receptor beta chain with its context. The data originate from a study of blood T cell repertoires in COVID-19. Study-level background: Some COVID-19 samples were acute and others convalescent; all came from the United States, Italy and Spain. Sources were T cells, B-cell-depleted T cells, or PBMCs; the material itself was cDNA or gDNA.

The CDR3 sequence is 15 residues long. Germline CDR1 reads SGHKS; CDR2 reads YYEKEE (reference sequence). V dropped 1 base and J dropped 1 base, with 12 bases sitting between them. Assignments of participants to cohorts depended upon their own reported clinical history. Donors in Cohort 3 who had recovered were those with two negative PCRs, healthcare professional clearance, or resolution of their symptoms. Here immunoSEQ multiplex PCR was the method, and the copy in TCRdb shows in-frame clones only, minus some. The sample lists some 300,000 clones, roughly nine tenths occurring once. The sample consisted of PBMCs or T cells enriched from blood (not recorded which). This clonotype was sampled from a woman aged 25 to 45 who had recovered from COVID-19. The rearrangement links TRBV5-5 to TRBJ2-7; D is undetermined. The CDR3 sequence: CASSLPPPGSYEQYF. As DNA, the CDR3 is TGTGCCAGCAGCTTGCCTCCTCCCGGGTCCTACGAGCAGTACTTC.